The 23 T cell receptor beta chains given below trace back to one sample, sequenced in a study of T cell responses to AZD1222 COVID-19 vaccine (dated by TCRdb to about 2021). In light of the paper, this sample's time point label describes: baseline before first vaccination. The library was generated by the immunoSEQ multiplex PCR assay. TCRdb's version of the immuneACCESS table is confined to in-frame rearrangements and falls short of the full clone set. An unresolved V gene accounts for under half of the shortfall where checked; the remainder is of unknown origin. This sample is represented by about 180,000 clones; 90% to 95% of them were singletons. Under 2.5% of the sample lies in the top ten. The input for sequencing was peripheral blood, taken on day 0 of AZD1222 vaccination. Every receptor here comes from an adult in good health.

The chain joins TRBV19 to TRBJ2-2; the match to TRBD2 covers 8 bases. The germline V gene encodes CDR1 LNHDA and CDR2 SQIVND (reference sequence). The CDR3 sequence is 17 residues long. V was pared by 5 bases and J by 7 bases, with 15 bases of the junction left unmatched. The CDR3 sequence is CASSSRLSGSLNGELFF. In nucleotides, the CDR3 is TGTGCCAGTAGTTCCCGACTAAGCGGGAGCTTGAACGGGGAGCTGTTTTTT.

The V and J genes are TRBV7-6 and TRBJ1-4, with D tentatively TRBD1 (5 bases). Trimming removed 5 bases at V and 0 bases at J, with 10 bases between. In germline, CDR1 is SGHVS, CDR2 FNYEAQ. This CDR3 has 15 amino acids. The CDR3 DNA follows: TGTGCCAGCAGCCCAACAGGAGCAACTAATGAAAAACTGTTTTTT. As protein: CASSPTGATNEKLFF.

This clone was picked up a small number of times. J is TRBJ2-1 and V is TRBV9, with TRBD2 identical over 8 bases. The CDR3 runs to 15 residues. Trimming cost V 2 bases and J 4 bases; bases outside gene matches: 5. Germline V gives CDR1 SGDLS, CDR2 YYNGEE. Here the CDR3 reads CASSVELADYNEQFF. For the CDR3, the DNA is TGTGCCAGCAGCGTCGAACTAGCGGATTACAATGAGCAGTTCTTC.

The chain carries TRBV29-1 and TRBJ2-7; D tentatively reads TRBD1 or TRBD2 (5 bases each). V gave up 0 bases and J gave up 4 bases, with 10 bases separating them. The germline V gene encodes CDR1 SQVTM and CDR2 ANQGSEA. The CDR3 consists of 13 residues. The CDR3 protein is CSVEEGRRYEQYF. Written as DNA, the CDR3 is TGCAGCGTTGAAGAGGGACGCCGATACGAGCAGTACTTC.

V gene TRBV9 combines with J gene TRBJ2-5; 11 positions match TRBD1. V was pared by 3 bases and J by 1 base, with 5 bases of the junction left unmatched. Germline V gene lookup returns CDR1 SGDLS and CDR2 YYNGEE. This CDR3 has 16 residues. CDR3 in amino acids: CASSARDRGIQETQYF. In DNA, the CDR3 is TGTGCCAGCAGCGCCCGGGACAGGGGGATCCAAGAGACCCAGTACTTC.

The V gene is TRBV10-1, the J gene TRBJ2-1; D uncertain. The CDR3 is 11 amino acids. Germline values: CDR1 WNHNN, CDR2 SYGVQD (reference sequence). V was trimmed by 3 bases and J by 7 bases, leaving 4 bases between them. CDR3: CASSEVNEQFF. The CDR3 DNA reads TGCGCCAGCAGTGAAGTAAATGAGCAGTTCTTC.

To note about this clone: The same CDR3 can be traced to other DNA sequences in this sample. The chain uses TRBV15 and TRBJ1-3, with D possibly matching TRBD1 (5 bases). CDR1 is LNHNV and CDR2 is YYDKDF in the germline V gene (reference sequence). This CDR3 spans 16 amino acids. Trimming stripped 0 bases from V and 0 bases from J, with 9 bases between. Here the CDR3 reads CATSRDRGSSGNTIYF. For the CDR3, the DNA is TGTGCCACCAGCAGAGATCGGGGGAGCTCTGGAAACACCATATATTTT.

This chain's CDR3 is CASSLVGRGHEQFF. The CDR3 DNA is TGTGCCAGCAGCCTCGTGGGCCGGGGCCATGAGCAGTTCTTC. The rearrangement joins TRBV28 to TRBJ2-1, with D perhaps matching TRBD1 or TRBD2 (5 bases each). Germline V gene sequence: CDR1 MDHEN, CDR2 SYDVKM. V lost 6 bases, J lost 8 bases, and 17 bases lay in between. This CDR3 has 14 amino acids.

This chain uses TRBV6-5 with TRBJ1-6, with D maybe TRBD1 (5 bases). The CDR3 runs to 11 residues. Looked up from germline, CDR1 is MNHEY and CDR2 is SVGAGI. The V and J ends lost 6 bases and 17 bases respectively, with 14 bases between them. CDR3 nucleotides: TGTGCCAGCAGCGGGGGGGGACGTATCCACTTT. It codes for CASSGGGRIHF.

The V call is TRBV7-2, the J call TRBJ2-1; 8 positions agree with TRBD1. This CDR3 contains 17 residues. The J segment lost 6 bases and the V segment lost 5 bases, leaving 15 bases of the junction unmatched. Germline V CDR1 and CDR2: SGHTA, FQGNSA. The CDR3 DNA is TGTGCCAGCAGCGTTATTACCGGGACAGGCCATCGCAATGAGCAGTTCTTC. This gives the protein CASSVITGTGHRNEQFF.

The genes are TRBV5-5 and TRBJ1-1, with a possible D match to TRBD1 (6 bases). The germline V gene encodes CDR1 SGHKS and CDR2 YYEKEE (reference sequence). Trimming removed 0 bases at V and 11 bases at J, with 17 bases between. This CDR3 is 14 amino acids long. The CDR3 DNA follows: TGTGCCAGCAGCTTGGCTTCCGGGGGGCGAGGTGCTTTCTTT. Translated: CASSLASGGRGAFF.

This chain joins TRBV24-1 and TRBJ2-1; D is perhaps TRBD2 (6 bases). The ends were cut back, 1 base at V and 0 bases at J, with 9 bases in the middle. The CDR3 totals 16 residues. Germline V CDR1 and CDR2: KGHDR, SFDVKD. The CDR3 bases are TGTGCCACCAGTGATTTTCGGGGGAACTCCTACAATGAGCAGTTCTTC. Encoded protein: CATSDFRGNSYNEQFF.

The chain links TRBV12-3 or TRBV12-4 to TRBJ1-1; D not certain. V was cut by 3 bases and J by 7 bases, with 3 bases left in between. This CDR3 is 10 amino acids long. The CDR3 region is CASSLGEAFF. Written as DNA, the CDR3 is TGTGCCAGCAGTTTGGGTGAAGCTTTCTTT.

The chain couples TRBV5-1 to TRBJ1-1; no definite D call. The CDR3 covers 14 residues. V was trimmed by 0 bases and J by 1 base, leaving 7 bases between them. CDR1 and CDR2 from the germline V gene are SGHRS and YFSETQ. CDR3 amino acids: CASSLEVSNTEAFF. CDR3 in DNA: TGCGCCAGCAGCTTGGAGGTCTCGAACACTGAAGCTTTCTTT. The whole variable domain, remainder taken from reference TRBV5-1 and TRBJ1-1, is KAGVTQTPRYLIKTRGQQVTLSCSPISGHRSVSWYQQTPGQGLQFLFEYFSETQRNKGNFPGRFSGRQFSNSRSEMNVSTLELGDSALYLCASSLEVSNTEAFFGQGTRLTVV.

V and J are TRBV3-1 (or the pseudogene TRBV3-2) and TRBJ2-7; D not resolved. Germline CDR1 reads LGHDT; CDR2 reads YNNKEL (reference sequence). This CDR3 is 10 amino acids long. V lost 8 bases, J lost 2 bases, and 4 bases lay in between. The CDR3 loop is CASGAYEQYF. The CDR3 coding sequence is TGTGCCAGCGGAGCCTACGAGCAGTACTTC.

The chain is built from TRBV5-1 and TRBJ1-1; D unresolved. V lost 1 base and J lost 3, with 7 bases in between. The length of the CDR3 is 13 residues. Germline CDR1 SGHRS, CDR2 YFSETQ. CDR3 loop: CASSLFGYTEAFF. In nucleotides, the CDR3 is TGCGCCAGCAGCTTGTTCGGGTACACTGAAGCTTTCTTT. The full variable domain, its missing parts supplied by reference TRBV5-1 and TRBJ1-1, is KAGVTQTPRYLIKTRGQQVTLSCSPISGHRSVSWYQQTPGQGLQFLFEYFSETQRNKGNFPGRFSGRQFSNSRSEMNVSTLELGDSALYLCASSLFGYTEAFFGQGTRLTVV.

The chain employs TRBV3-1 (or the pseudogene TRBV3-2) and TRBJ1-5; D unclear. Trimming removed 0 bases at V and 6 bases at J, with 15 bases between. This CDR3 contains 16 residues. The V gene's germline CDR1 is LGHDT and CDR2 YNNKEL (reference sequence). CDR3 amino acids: CASSQDIPGGPQPQHF. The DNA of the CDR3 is TGTGCCAGCAGCCAAGATATTCCGGGAGGGCCTCAGCCCCAGCATTTT.

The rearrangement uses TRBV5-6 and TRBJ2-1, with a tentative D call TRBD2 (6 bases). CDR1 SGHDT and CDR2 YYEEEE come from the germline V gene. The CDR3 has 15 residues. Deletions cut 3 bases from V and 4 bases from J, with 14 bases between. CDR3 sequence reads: CASSSTRDLYNEQFF. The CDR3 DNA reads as TGTGCCAGCAGCTCCACCCGGGACTTATACAATGAGCAGTTCTTC. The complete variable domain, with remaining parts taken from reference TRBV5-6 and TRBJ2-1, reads DAGVTQSPTHLIKTRGQQVTLRCSPKSGHDTVSWYQQALGQGPQFIFQYYEEEERQRGNFPDRFSGHQFPNYSSELNVNALLLGDSALYLCASSSTRDLYNEQFFGPGTRLTVL.

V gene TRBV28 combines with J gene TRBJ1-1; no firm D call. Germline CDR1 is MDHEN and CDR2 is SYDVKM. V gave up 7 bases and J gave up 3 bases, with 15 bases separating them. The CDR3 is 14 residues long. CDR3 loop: CASNRLRQYTEAFF. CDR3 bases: TGTGCCAGCAATCGTCTAAGGCAGTACACTGAAGCTTTCTTT. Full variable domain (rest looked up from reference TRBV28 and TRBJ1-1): DVKVTQSSRYLVKRTGEKVFLECVQDMDHENMFWYRQDPGLGLRLIYFSYDVKMKEKGDIPEGYSVSREKKERFSLILESASTNQTSMYLCASNRLRQYTEAFFGQGTRLTVV.

The chain's CDR3 is CASLTQGAWGEQYF. In DNA, the CDR3 is TGTGCCAGTCTGACACAGGGGGCTTGGGGAGAGCAGTACTTC. The V and J genes are TRBV28 and TRBJ2-7; 9 bases line up with TRBD1. The CDR3 has 14 residues. V trimming: 9 bases; J trimming: 7 bases; junction bases outside the gene matches: 13. CDR1 and CDR2 (germline): MDHEN, SYDVKM.

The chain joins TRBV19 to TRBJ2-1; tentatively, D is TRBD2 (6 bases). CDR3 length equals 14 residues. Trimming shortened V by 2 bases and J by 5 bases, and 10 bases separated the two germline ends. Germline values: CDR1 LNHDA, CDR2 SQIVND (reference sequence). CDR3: CASSIRGTNNEQFF. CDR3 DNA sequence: TGTGCCAGTAGTATACGGGGGACCAACAATGAGCAGTTCTTC. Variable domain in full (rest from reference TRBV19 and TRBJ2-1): DGGITQSPKYLFRKEGQNVTLSCEQNLNHDAMYWYRQDPGQGLRLIYYSQIVNDFQKGDIAEGYSVSREKKESFPLTVTSAQKNPTAFYLCASSIRGTNNEQFFGPGTRLTVL.

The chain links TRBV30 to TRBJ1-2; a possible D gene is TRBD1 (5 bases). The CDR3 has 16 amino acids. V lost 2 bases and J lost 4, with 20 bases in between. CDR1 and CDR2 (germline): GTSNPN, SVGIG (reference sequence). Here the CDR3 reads CAWSPHGRGRRYGYTF. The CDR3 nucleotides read TGTGCCTGGAGTCCCCACGGGCGGGGCAGGCGCTATGGCTACACCTTC.

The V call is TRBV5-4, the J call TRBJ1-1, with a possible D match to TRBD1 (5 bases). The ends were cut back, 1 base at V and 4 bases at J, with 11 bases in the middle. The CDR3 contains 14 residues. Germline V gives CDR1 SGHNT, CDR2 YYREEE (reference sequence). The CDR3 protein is CASSLSGVSTEAFF. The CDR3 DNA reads TGTGCCAGCAGCTTGTCGGGGGTGAGCACTGAAGCTTTCTTT.